Listed below are T cell receptor beta chains from one sample, sequenced in a study of cytomegalovirus exposure and HLA in healthy donors. The protocol was immunoSEQ multiplex PCR, while the TCRdb copy is restricted to in-frame clones and leaves out a portion. The sample lists some 65,000 clones, more than 75% seen once, with approximately 2.9% in the top ten. Sequencing was done on a sample of PBMCs. These receptors came from a girl aged 10-17 years in good health and CMV-seropositive. Both conserved end residues are part of each CDR3. Fields, in order: D gene, V gene, clone size, J gene, CDR3 protein, CDR3 DNA. A D gene is named only where the DNA matches it firmly. Clone size appears in some rows only: once, few, many, or a class for an expanded clone.

D gene: .
V gene: TRBV5-1
clone size: .
J gene: TRBJ1-2
CDR3 protein: CASSLGAENYGYTF
CDR3 DNA: TGCGCCAGCAGCTTAGGGGCAGAAAACTATGGCTACACCTTC

D gene: TRBD2
V gene: TRBV5-4
clone size: .
J gene: TRBJ2-1
CDR3 protein: CASSWTSEDEQFF
CDR3 DNA: TGTGCCAGCAGCTGGACTAGCGAGGATGAGCAGTTCTTC

D gene: .
V gene: TRBV7-8
clone size: .
J gene: TRBJ1-2
CDR3 protein: CASSSSVYYGYTF
CDR3 DNA: TGTGCCAGCAGCTCCTCCGTCTACTATGGCTACACCTTC

D gene: .
V gene: TRBV11-3
clone size: few
J gene: TRBJ1-1
CDR3 protein: CASSLARMNTEAFF
CDR3 DNA: TGTGCCAGCAGCTTAGCCAGAATGAACACTGAAGCTTTCTTT

D gene: TRBD2
V gene: TRBV4-3
clone size: .
J gene: TRBJ2-1
CDR3 protein: CASSQGREASGSIGYNEQFF
CDR3 DNA: TGCGCCAGCAGCCAAGGAAGGGAGGCTAGCGGGAGTATTGGGTACAATGAGCAGTTCTTC

D gene: TRBD1
V gene: TRBV28
clone size: .
J gene: TRBJ1-2
CDR3 protein: CASSSSGTGLNYGYTF
CDR3 DNA: TGTGCCAGCAGTTCCTCCGGGACAGGGCTCAACTATGGCTACACCTTC

D gene: TRBD1
V gene: TRBV5-1
clone size: .
J gene: TRBJ2-5
CDR3 protein: CASSLGQGETQYF
CDR3 DNA: TGCGCCAGCAGCCTTGGACAGGGTGAGACCCAGTACTTC

D gene: TRBD1
V gene: TRBV5-1
clone size: .
J gene: TRBJ2-7
CDR3 protein: CASAGQGDEQYF
CDR3 DNA: TGCGCCAGCGCGGGACAGGGCGACGAGCAGTACTTC

D gene: .
V gene: TRBV7-9
clone size: .
J gene: TRBJ2-2
CDR3 protein: CASSFGVVGELFF
CDR3 DNA: TGTGCCAGCAGCTTCGGGGTAGTCGGGGAGCTGTTTTTT

D gene: .
V gene: TRBV28
clone size: .
J gene: TRBJ1-1
CDR3 protein: CASSLGPTDVRTEAFF
CDR3 DNA: TGTGCCAGCAGTTTGGGGCCCACAGATGTCCGCACTGAAGCTTTCTTT

D gene: TRBD1
V gene: TRBV19
clone size: .
J gene: TRBJ1-5
CDR3 protein: CASSGTGGNQPQHF
CDR3 DNA: TGTGCCAGTAGTGGGACAGGGGGCAATCAGCCCCAGCATTTT

D gene: .
V gene: TRBV2
clone size: few
J gene: TRBJ2-7
CDR3 protein: CASSGYWALDTSKGRYEQYF
CDR3 DNA: TGTGCCAGCAGTGGGTATTGGGCCCTGGACACGTCTAAGGGGCGATACGAGCAGTACTTC

D gene: .
V gene: TRBV30
clone size: .
J gene: TRBJ2-3
CDR3 protein: CAWSVSGSGTDTQYF
CDR3 DNA: TGTGCCTGGAGTGTCTCGGGGTCGGGCACAGATACGCAGTATTTT

D gene: TRBD1
V gene: TRBV6-1
clone size: once
J gene: TRBJ1-2
CDR3 protein: CASRLGQTDTF
CDR3 DNA: TGTGCCAGCCGGTTGGGACAGACCGACACCTTC

D gene: .
V gene: TRBV27
clone size: once
J gene: TRBJ1-6
CDR3 protein: CASRTRRGLGSPLHF
CDR3 DNA: TGTGCCAGCAGAACGAGAAGAGGGTTGGGTTCACCCCTCCACTTT

D gene: TRBD2
V gene: TRBV5-1
clone size: .
J gene: TRBJ2-1
CDR3 protein: CASSAAGGEYNEQFF
CDR3 DNA: TGCGCCAGCAGCGCAGCGGGGGGAGAATACAATGAGCAGTTCTTC

D gene: TRBD1
V gene: TRBV5-1
clone size: many
J gene: TRBJ2-7
CDR3 protein: CASSLGQGFTYEQYF
CDR3 DNA: TGCGCCAGCAGCCTAGGACAGGGATTCACCTACGAGCAGTACTTC

D gene: .
V gene: TRBV30
clone size: .
J gene: TRBJ2-3
CDR3 protein: CAWSVRRLVTDTQYF
CDR3 DNA: TGTGCCTGGAGTGTACGGCGACTCGTGACAGATACGCAGTATTTT

D gene: TRBD2
V gene: TRBV5-4
clone size: .
J gene: TRBJ2-5
CDR3 protein: CASSLRGEETQYF
CDR3 DNA: TGTGCCAGCAGCTTGCGGGGGGAAGAGACCCAGTACTTC

D gene: .
V gene: TRBV29-1
clone size: .
J gene: TRBJ1-1
CDR3 protein: CSVVSGTEAFF
CDR3 DNA: TGCAGCGTTGTTTCAGGGACTGAAGCTTTCTTT

D gene: .
V gene: TRBV30
clone size: .
J gene: TRBJ2-3
CDR3 protein: CAWSPGGTDTQYF
CDR3 DNA: TGTGCCTGGAGTCCGGGGGGCACAGATACGCAGTATTTT

D gene: TRBD2
V gene: TRBV10-3
clone size: once
J gene: TRBJ2-7
CDR3 protein: CAISSPSGATYEQYF
CDR3 DNA: TGTGCCATCAGTTCACCTAGCGGGGCGACCTACGAGCAGTACTTC

D gene: .
V gene: TRBV6-5
clone size: .
J gene: TRBJ2-7
CDR3 protein: CASREWGVGEQYF
CDR3 DNA: TGTGCCAGCCGGGAGTGGGGGGTGGGGGAGCAGTACTTC

D gene: .
V gene: TRBV18
clone size: .
J gene: TRBJ1-4
CDR3 protein: CASSPHENRVLLFF
CDR3 DNA: TGTGCCAGCTCACCTCACGAAAACCGGGTCCTACTGTTTTTT

D gene: TRBD2
V gene: TRBV7-9
clone size: .
J gene: TRBJ2-5
CDR3 protein: CASSPSGKGTQYF
CDR3 DNA: TGTGCCAGCAGTCCTAGCGGGAAGGGGACCCAGTACTTC

D gene: .
V gene: TRBV28
clone size: .
J gene: TRBJ1-1
CDR3 protein: CASSLGSVVAEAFF
CDR3 DNA: TGTGCCAGCAGTTTAGGTTCGGTGGTCGCTGAAGCTTTCTTT

D gene: TRBD1
V gene: TRBV19
clone size: .
J gene: TRBJ1-6
CDR3 protein: CATRPPGQGSSPLHF
CDR3 DNA: TGTGCCACTAGACCCCCTGGACAGGGAAGTTCACCCCTCCACTTT

D gene: TRBD1
V gene: TRBV18
clone size: .
J gene: TRBJ2-5
CDR3 protein: CASSPDREWETQYF
CDR3 DNA: TGTGCCAGCTCACCCGACAGGGAATGGGAGACCCAGTACTTC

D gene: .
V gene: TRBV19
clone size: .
J gene: TRBJ2-7
CDR3 protein: CATGGTGGEQYF
CDR3 DNA: TGTGCCACCGGGGGGACAGGCGGGGAGCAGTACTTC

D gene: TRBD1
V gene: TRBV30
clone size: .
J gene: TRBJ2-1
CDR3 protein: CASSSGQGVDEQFF
CDR3 DNA: TGTGCCTCCTCCTCGGGACAGGGTGTCGATGAACAGTTCTTC

D gene: .
V gene: TRBV5-1
clone size: .
J gene: TRBJ1-2
CDR3 protein: CASSLTPTGGYTF
CDR3 DNA: TGCGCCAGCAGCCTGACCCCGACAGGCGGCTACACCTTC